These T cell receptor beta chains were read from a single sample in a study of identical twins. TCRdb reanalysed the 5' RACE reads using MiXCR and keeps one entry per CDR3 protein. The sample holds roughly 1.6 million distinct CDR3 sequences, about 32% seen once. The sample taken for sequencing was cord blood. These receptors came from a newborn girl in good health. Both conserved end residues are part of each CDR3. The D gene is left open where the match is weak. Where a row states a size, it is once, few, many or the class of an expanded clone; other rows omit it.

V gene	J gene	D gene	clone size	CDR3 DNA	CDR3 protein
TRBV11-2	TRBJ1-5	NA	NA	TGTGCCAGCAGCTTAGAAGGGGGATGGGGACAGCCCCAGCATTTT	CASSLEGGWGQPQHF
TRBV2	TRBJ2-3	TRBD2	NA	TGTGCCAGCAGTGAAAGGAGAATGTCACCCATTGAAAGGGATGTAAGCGGGGGCGCAGATACGCAGTATTTT	CASSERRMSPIERDVSGGADTQYF
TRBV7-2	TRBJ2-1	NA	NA	TGTGCCAGCAGCTCCGGACTAAACTCCTACAATGAGCAGTTCTTC	CASSSGLNSYNEQFF
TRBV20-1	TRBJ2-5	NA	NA	TGCAGTGCTAGACTCTCCGGGGGGCCGGGGGGAGAGACCCAGTACTTC	CSARLSGGPGGETQYF
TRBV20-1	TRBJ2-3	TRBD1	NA	TGCAGTGCTAGAGGAAGCAGGGGGCGCACAGATACGCAGTATTTT	CSARGSRGRTDTQYF
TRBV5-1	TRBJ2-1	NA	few	TGCGCCAGCAGCTTGGCGGTTCGGGGTGAGCAGTTCTTC	CASSLAVRGEQFF
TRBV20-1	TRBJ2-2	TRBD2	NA	TGCAGTGCTACCCCCGGGACTAGAGTCGGGGAGCTGTTTTTT	CSATPGTRVGELFF
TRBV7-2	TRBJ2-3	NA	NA	TGTGCCAGCAGCGACACGCCCCGGAGGGCAGATACGCAGTATTTT	CASSDTPRRADTQYF
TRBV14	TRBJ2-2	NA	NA	TGTGCCAGCAGACCGGGACACAACACCGGGGAGCTGTTTTTT	CASRPGHNTGELFF
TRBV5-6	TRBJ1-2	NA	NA	TGTGCCAGCAGCTTAGTCAACTATGGCCACACCTTC	CASSLVNYGHTF
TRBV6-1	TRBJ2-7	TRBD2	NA	TGTGCCTCCCGAATGTGGGTCAGACTAGCGGAAACCTACGAGCAGTACTTC	CASRMWVRLAETYEQYF
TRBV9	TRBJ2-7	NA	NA	TGTGCCAGCAGCGTAGAGGCCCAATCTCACAATGAGCAGTACTTC	CASSVEAQSHNEQYF
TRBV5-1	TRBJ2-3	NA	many	TGCGCCAGCAGCTTGGACAGGGCCCCAGATACGCAGTATTTT	CASSLDRAPDTQYF
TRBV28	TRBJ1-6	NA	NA	TGTGCCAGCAGTAGTGGCCGGTGGCTCCACTTT	CASSSGRWLHF
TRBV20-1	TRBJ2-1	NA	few	TGCAGTGCTAGGAGCAGGGCCCCCTACAATGAGCAGTTCTTC	CSARSRAPYNEQFF
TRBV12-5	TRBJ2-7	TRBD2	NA	TGTGCTAGTGGTTGGGGACTAGCGGGGGGCCCAAAAAAATACAATGAGCAGTACTTC	CASGWGLAGGPKKYNEQYF
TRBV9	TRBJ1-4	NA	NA	TGTGCCAGCAGCCCTCGACTGGGATCATCGGAAAAACTGTTTTTT	CASSPRLGSSEKLFF
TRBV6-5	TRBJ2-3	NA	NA	TGTGCCAGCAATTACTCGGGTGTTATAGTGGGGGTGGATACGCAGTATTTT	CASNYSGVIVGVDTQYF
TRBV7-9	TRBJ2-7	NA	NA	TGTGCCAGCAGTCCACTGGGGACCTACAATGAGCAGTACTTC	CASSPLGTYNEQYF
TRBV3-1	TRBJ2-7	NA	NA	TGTGCCAGCAGCCAGGCAGACTCCCTCTCCCACGAGCAGTACTTC	CASSQADSLSHEQYF
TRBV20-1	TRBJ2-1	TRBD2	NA	TGCAGTCTTAACCCTAGCGGGGGGGTTACCTACAATGAGCAGTTCTTC	CSLNPSGGVTYNEQFF
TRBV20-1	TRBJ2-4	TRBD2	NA	TGCAGTGCTAGAGGGGTAGCGGGAGCCAAAAACATTCAGTACTTC	CSARGVAGAKNIQYF
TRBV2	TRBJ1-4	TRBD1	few	TGTGCCAGCAGAAGGACAGGGGTAAAACTGTTTTTT	CASRRTGVKLFF
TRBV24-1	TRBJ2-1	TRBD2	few	TGTGCCACCAGTGATAATAGCGGGGTGAACAATGAGCAGTTCTTC	CATSDNSGVNNEQFF
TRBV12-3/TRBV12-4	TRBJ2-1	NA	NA	TGTGCCAGCATCATAGGGGGGATAACCTACAATGAGCAGTTCTTC	CASIIGGITYNEQFF
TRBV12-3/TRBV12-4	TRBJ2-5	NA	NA	TGTGCCAGCAGTACCGGACGGCGGGGTCTAGGTCAAGAGACCCAGTACTTC	CASSTGRRGLGQETQYF
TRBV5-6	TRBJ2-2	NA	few	TGTGCCAGCAGCTTGGTTTCGGTGGCCGGGGAGCTGTTTTTT	CASSLVSVAGELFF
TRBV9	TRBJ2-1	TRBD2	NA	TGTGCCAGCAGCTACGGACTAGCGGGAGGTGAGCAGTTCTTC	CASSYGLAGGEQFF
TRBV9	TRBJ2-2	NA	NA	TGTGCCAGCAGCCCCGTGGCTACCCGGCCCGGGGAGCTGTTTTTT	CASSPVATRPGELFF
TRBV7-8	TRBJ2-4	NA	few	TGTGCCAGCAGCTTAGAAGGCTATTGGATAAAAAACATTCAGTACTTC	CASSLEGYWIKNIQYF
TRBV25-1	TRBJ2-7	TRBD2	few	TGTGCCAGCAGTGAGTGTAGACTAGCCCCTCCTTCCTACAATGAGCAGTACTTC	CASSECRLAPPSYNEQYF
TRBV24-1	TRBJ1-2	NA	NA	TGTGCCACCAGTGATTTGCACAAAAACTATGGCTACACCTTC	CATSDLHKNYGYTF
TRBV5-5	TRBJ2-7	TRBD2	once	TGTGCCAGCAGCTTCCAACTAGCGGGGACCTACGAGCAGTACTTC	CASSFQLAGTYEQYF
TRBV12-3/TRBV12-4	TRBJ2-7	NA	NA	TGTGCCAGCAGAGATACAGGCTACGAGCAGTACTTC	CASRDTGYEQYF
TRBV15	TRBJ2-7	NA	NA	TGTGCCACCAGCAGAGTGGGGGGCGAGCAGTACTTC	CATSRVGGEQYF
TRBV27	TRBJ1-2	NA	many	TGTGCCAGCAGTTTATCGCCCGGGCCCTATGGCTACACCTTC	CASSLSPGPYGYTF
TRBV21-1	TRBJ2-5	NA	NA	TGTGCCAGCAGCAAAGAGGGCAGGGGGTCGTACTTC	CASSKEGRGSYF
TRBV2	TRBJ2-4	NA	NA	TGTGCCAGCAGTGAATTGGATCTAGCCAAAAACATTCAGTACTTC	CASSELDLAKNIQYF
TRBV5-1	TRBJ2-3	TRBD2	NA	TGCGCCAGCAGCTTGAAGCGGGGGTGGTCAGATACGCAGTATTTT	CASSLKRGWSDTQYF
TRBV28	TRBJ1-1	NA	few	TGTGCCAGCAGTCCTTATCGGGGAAGGGGGAACACTGAAGCTTTCTTT	CASSPYRGRGNTEAFF
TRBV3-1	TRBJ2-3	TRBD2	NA	TGTGCCAGCAGCCCCGGAGGTACTAGCGGGAGTTGGGGAGACACGCAGTATTTT	CASSPGGTSGSWGDTQYF
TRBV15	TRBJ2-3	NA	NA	TGTGCCACCAGCAGAGATTTCGGGCTAGCGTCGACCACAGATACGCAGTATTTT	CATSRDFGLASTTDTQYF
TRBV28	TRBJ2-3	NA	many	TGTGCCAGCAGTTTTTTTGCGGGCACGAATACGCAGTATTTT	CASSFFAGTNTQYF
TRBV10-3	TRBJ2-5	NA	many	TGTGCCATCAGAGAGACCCAGTACTTC	CAIRETQYF
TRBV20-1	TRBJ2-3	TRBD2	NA	TGCAGTGCTAGAGAAAGCGGGGGCACAGATACGCAGTATTTT	CSARESGGTDTQYF